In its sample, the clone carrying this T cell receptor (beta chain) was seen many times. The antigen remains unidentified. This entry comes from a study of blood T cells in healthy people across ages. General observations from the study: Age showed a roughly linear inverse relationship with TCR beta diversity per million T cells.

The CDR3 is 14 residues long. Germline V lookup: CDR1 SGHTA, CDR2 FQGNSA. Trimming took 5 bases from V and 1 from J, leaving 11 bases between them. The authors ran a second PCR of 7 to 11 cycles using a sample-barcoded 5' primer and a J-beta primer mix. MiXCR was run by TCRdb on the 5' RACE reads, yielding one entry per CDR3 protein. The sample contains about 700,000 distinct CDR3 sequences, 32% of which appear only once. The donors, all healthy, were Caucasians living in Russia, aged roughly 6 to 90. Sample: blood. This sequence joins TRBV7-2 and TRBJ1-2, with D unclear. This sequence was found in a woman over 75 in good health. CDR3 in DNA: TGTGCCAGCAGCCCCGACGGCCTTAACTATGGCTACACCTTC. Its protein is CASSPDGLNYGYTF. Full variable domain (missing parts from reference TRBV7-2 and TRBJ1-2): GAGVSQSPSNKVTEKGKDVELRCDPISGHTALYWYRQSLGQGLEFLIYFQGNSAPDKSGLPSDRFSAERTGGSVSTLTIQRTQQEDSAVYLCASSPDGLNYGYTFGSGTRLTVV.